Below, 26 T cell receptor beta chains from the same sample are listed, as sequenced in a study of OX40 agonist ivuxolimab in advanced cancers. Sequencing used immunoSEQ multiplex PCR; TCRdb keeps in-frame clones, though not all of them. This sample has 50,000 to 60,000 clones, with 85% to 90% found just once. The sequencing used CD4+ or CD8+ T cells sorted from blood, collected in a trial of the OX40 agonist ivuxolimab. Receptor source: an adult with an advanced solid tumor such as melanoma, head and neck, liver or kidney cancer.

The chain links TRBV19 to TRBJ1-2, with D perhaps matching TRBD1 (6 bases). The germline V gene encodes CDR1 LNHDA and CDR2 SQIVND (reference sequence). This CDR3 comprises 13 residues. V was clipped by 10 bases and J by 2 bases, with 14 bases between them. Written as DNA, the CDR3 is TGTGCCACCTACGGGGGCCCAAACTATGGCTACACCTTC. It yields the protein CATYGGPNYGYTF.

V is TRBV7-9 and J is TRBJ2-3; TRBD2 matches 13 bases. Germline CDR1 is SEHNR and CDR2 is FQNEAQ (reference sequence). The V gene end was trimmed by 1 base and the J gene end by 3 bases; junction bases not matched to a gene: 7. There are 18 residues in the CDR3. The CDR3: CASSLGTSGSLRTDTQYF. In nucleotides, the CDR3 is TGTGCCAGCAGCTTAGGGACTAGCGGGAGCCTTAGAACAGATACGCAGTATTTT.

The V gene is TRBV5-1, the J gene TRBJ2-2; 9 bases map to TRBD2. Germline V gene sequence: CDR1 SGHRS, CDR2 YFSETQ. Germline trimming cut 1 base from V and 4 bases from J; bases unmatched to any gene: 5. This CDR3 spans 16 amino acids. CDR3 sequence reads: CASSLIAGDVTGELFF. The DNA for the CDR3 is TGCGCCAGCAGCTTGATAGCGGGAGATGTCACCGGGGAGCTGTTTTTT.

With respect to this clone: At the DNA level, this CDR3 is encoded by other sequences in the same sample as well. The chain couples TRBV19 to TRBJ1-5; D is perhaps TRBD1 (5 bases). The CDR3 extends over 13 amino acids. Trimming took 5 bases from V and 4 from J, leaving 9 bases between them. The germline CDR1 and CDR2 sequences are LNHDA and SQIVND (reference sequence). This chain's CDR3 is CASSGTGNQPQHF. CDR3 nucleotide sequence: TGTGCCAGTAGTGGTACAGGTAATCAGCCCCAGCATTTT.

The rearrangement links TRBV14 to TRBJ2-1; D call uncertain. The CDR3 has 16 residues. The V end lost 0 bases, the J end lost 0 bases, and 9 bases lay between the germline ends. The V gene's germline CDR1 is SGHDN and CDR2 FVKESK. CDR3 nucleotides: TGTGCCAGCAGCCAAGACGGCAGGATCTCCTACAATGAGCAGTTCTTC. It codes for CASSQDGRISYNEQFF.

The V and J genes are TRBV5-3 and TRBJ2-7; 9 bases are shared with TRBD1. TRBV5-3 is an open reading frame, and its role is uncertain. The V and J ends lost 4 bases and 2 bases, in that order; junction bases with no gene match: 4. The CDR3 is 14 residues long. The chain's CDR3 is CARSLRTGAYEQYF. CDR3 in DNA: TGTGCCAGAAGCCTCCGGACAGGGGCCTACGAGCAGTACTTC.

The chain combines TRBV14 with TRBJ2-1, with D perhaps given as TRBD1 or TRBD2 (5 bases each). This CDR3 region has 17 residues. Trimming removed 1 base at V and 8 bases at J, with 21 bases between. Germline V lookup: CDR1 SGHDN, CDR2 FVKESK. CDR3 coding DNA: TGTGCCAGCAGCCAAGGGCGGTTTAGAGGGTGGGGCGATGAGCAGTTCTTC. Translating it yields CASSQGRFRGWGDEQFF.

This chain links TRBV13 with TRBJ1-2; 12 nucleotides align to TRBD1. V lost 4 bases, J lost 4 bases, and 7 bases stayed unmatched. Germline loops: CDR1 PRHDT, CDR2 FYEKMQ (reference sequence). This CDR3 region has 16 residues. The CDR3 loop reads CASSSGTGGNFYGYTF. CDR3 bases: TGTGCCAGCAGCTCGGGGACAGGGGGCAATTTCTATGGCTACACCTTC.

V usage is TRBV2 and J usage is TRBJ1-1, with TRBD1 identical over 11 bases. Losses at the gene ends were 6 bases for V and 5 bases for J; bases not matched to a gene: 8. The germline V gene encodes CDR1 SNHLY and CDR2 FYNNEI. This CDR3 spans 15 amino acids. Here the CDR3 reads CASRLPGTGGTEAFF. DNA of the CDR3: TGTGCCAGCAGACTACCTGGGACAGGGGGGACTGAAGCTTTCTTT.

V usage is TRBV28 and J usage is TRBJ1-4; TRBD1 might be the D (5 bases). Germline assignment: CDR1 MDHEN and CDR2 SYDVKM. The CDR3 is 14 amino acids. Trimming pared 7 bases from V and 10 bases from J, leaving 19 bases between. CDR3 protein: CASTGTHTLLKLFF. For the CDR3, the DNA is TGTGCCAGCACAGGGACTCACACCTTGCTAAAACTGTTTTTT.

This chain uses TRBV5-1 with TRBJ1-2; D gene ambiguous. V lost 6 bases, J lost 4 bases, and 22 bases lay in between. Germline CDR1 is SGHRS and CDR2 is YFSETQ. This CDR3 is built from 16 residues. CDR3 coding DNA: TGCGCCAGCAATATTAATCCGGCCGCATGGGGCTATGGCTACACCTTC. Translation: CASNINPAAWGYGYTF. Complete variable domain (other parts from reference TRBV5-1 and TRBJ1-2): KAGVTQTPRYLIKTRGQQVTLSCSPISGHRSVSWYQQTPGQGLQFLFEYFSETQRNKGNFPGRFSGRQFSNSRSEMNVSTLELGDSALYLCASNINPAAWGYGYTFGSGTRLTVV.

The CDR3 is CASRPTGVGSYEQYF. The CDR3 nucleotides read TGTGCCAGCAGACCGACAGGGGTTGGCTCCTACGAGCAGTACTTC. V and J are TRBV6-5 and TRBJ2-7; 8 nucleotides match TRBD1. In germline, CDR1 is MNHEY, CDR2 SVGAGI. The CDR3 is 15 residues long. After removal of 6 bases from V and 0 bases from J, the junction contained 7 bases not matched to a gene.

The chain couples TRBV9 to TRBJ2-1; 12 bases are a match to TRBD2. This CDR3 has 15 amino acids. Germline CDR1 SGDLS, CDR2 YYNGEE. V lost 4 bases and J lost 7; bases outside the gene matches: 6. The DNA for the CDR3 is TGTGCCAGCAGCCCCGGGACTAGCGGGCTGAATGAGCAGTTCTTC. Its protein is CASSPGTSGLNEQFF.

The V and J genes are TRBV6-1 and TRBJ2-3; no clear D gene. The V gene's germline CDR1 is MNHNS and CDR2 SASEGT. V lost 4 bases, J lost 8 bases, and 7 bases lay in between. The CDR3 consists of 11 residues. CDR3 coding DNA: TGTGCCAGCAGTGTCGCTTTTACGCAGTATTTT. This gives the protein CASSVAFTQYF.

The J gene is TRBJ2-7, the V gene TRBV2; 10 positions agree with TRBD2. Trimming at V came to 8 bases and at J to 3 bases, leaving 13 bases not matched to a gene. This CDR3 comprises 16 residues. From germline, CDR1 is SNHLY and CDR2 FYNNEI. This chain's CDR3 is CASWLAGGISSYEQYF. CDR3 DNA: TGTGCCAGCTGGTTAGCGGGAGGAATTTCTAGCTACGAGCAGTACTTC.

The genes are TRBV11-2 and TRBJ2-1; tentative D call: TRBD1 (5 bases). The length of the CDR3 is 14 residues. Looked up from germline, CDR1 is SGHAT and CDR2 is FQNNGV. V lost 1 base and J 12 bases, leaving 16 bases between the germline ends. The CDR3 protein is CASSLVPGQGVQFF. The CDR3 DNA is TGTGCCAGCAGCTTAGTCCCAGGGCAAGGGGTGCAGTTCTTC.

The rearrangement links TRBV7-2 to TRBJ2-3; D gene ambiguous. Germline lookup yields CDR1 SGHTA and CDR2 FQGNSA. The CDR3 consists of 12 residues. Deletions cut 0 bases from V and 6 bases from J, with 4 bases between. The CDR3: CASSLAADTQYF. The DNA of the CDR3 is TGTGCCAGCAGCTTAGCAGCGGATACGCAGTATTTT. Full variable domain (missing parts from reference TRBV7-2 and TRBJ2-3): GAGVSQSPSNKVTEKGKDVELRCDPISGHTALYWYRQSLGQGLEFLIYFQGNSAPDKSGLPSDRFSAERTGGSVSTLTIQRTQQEDSAVYLCASSLAADTQYFGPGTRLTVL.

The chain recombines TRBV4-2 with TRBJ2-2; 13 bases line up with TRBD2. This CDR3 spans 22 amino acids. V was pared by 0 bases and J by 5 bases, with 18 bases of the junction left unmatched. The germline V gene encodes CDR1 LGHNA and CDR2 YNFKEQ. As DNA, the CDR3 is TGTGCCAGCAGCCAAGATAGCAGGGGGCCCGGGACTAGCGGGAAGGCGACCGGGGAGCTGTTTTTT. Translated, it gives CASSQDSRGPGTSGKATGELFF.

The chain couples TRBV19 to TRBJ2-2; TRBD2 matches at 7 bases. Germline V gene data show CDR1 as LNHDA and CDR2 as SQIVND (reference sequence). V lost 10 bases to trimming and J lost 0 bases; unmatched junction nucleotides: 5. CDR3 size: 14 residues. The DNA for the CDR3 is TGTGCCACCAAACGGGGGGCGAACACCGGGGAGCTGTTTTTT. The encoded protein is CATKRGANTGELFF.

This clone showed up just once. This rearrangement joins TRBV5-8 to TRBJ2-5, with no clear D. V was shortened by 0 bases and J by 2 bases, with 5 bases between the two germline ends. The germline gives CDR1 SGHTS, CDR2 YDEGEE. The CDR3 spans 13 residues. CDR3 in amino acids: CASSLGGQETQYF. CDR3 sequence (DNA): TGTGCCAGCAGCTTGGGGGGACAAGAGACCCAGTACTTC.

The V gene is TRBV5-1, the J gene TRBJ2-7, with 9 bases identical to TRBD2. Germline V gene lookup returns CDR1 SGHRS and CDR2 YFSETQ. This CDR3 is built from 13 residues. The junction had 3 bases not matched to a gene; V was cut back by 5 bases and J by 3 bases. CDR3: CASRLAGVYEQYF. DNA of the CDR3: TGCGCCAGCAGGTTAGCGGGAGTCTACGAGCAGTACTTC.

CDR3 nucleotides: TGTGCCAGCAGGGGGACCGGGACGGGGAATCAGCCCCAGCATTTT. Translated: CASRGTGTGNQPQHF. The chain joins TRBV28 to TRBJ1-5; D may be TRBD1 (5 bases). V was trimmed by 6 bases and J by 4 bases, leaving 16 bases between them. CDR1 MDHEN and CDR2 SYDVKM come from the germline V gene. The CDR3 loop spans 15 amino acids.

V is TRBV11-2 and J is TRBJ2-7, with 10 nucleotides matching TRBD2. This CDR3 region has 14 residues. Germline CDR1 SGHAT, CDR2 FQNNGV. The trim removed 5 bases at V and 2 bases at J, leaving 3 bases unmatched. The CDR3 coding sequence is TGTGCCAGCAGCCGGACTAGCGGCCCCTACGAGCAGTACTTC. This translates into CASSRTSGPYEQYF.

The genes are TRBV6-1 and TRBJ1-6; 7 bases map to TRBD1. Germline CDR1 MNHNS, CDR2 SASEGT. This CDR3 is built from 13 residues. V was clipped by 11 bases and J by 5 bases; unmatched bases: 6. The CDR3, as DNA: TGTGCCGAAAGACAGGGAGATAATTCACCCCTCCACTTT. This codes for CAERQGDNSPLHF.

CDR3: CSVLGPDMISGNTIYF. CDR3 DNA: TGCAGCGTTCTTGGGCCGGACATGATCTCTGGAAACACCATATATTTT. The rearrangement joins TRBV29-1 to TRBJ1-3, with D possibly being TRBD1 (5 bases). Trimming stripped 5 bases from V and 0 bases from J, with 17 bases between. In germline, CDR1 is SQVTM, CDR2 ANQGSEA. The CDR3 consists of 16 residues.

The chain links TRBV19 to TRBJ2-7; 10 nucleotides agree with TRBD1. The ends lost 5 bases at V and 5 bases at J; junction bases unmatched: 12. Germline-derived CDR1 and CDR2 are LNHDA and SQIVND (reference sequence). CDR3 length: 16 amino acids. The CDR3 DNA reads TGTGCCAGTAGTCCCGACCTCGGACAGGGGGGCCACGAGCAGTACTTC. It is translated as CASSPDLGQGGHEQYF.